A single sample is the source of the 27 T cell receptor beta chains below, sequenced in a study of shared clonotypes between healthy human individuals. TCRdb's table, derived via immunoSEQ multiplex PCR, lists solely in-frame clones and lacks some. The profile covers about 79,000 clones, with 62% appearing a single time and around 50% taken by the ten largest. The specimen sequenced was memory CD8+ T cells sorted from blood. Stated subset: CD45RO+ cells pooled with CCR7-negative TemRA cells. The receptors come from a young man in good health.

V is TRBV7-2 and J is TRBJ2-7; 8 bases agree with TRBD2. The germline V gene encodes CDR1 SGHTA and CDR2 FQGNSA. The V and J ends lost 6 bases and 0 bases, in that order; junction bases with no gene match: 7. This CDR3 contains 15 residues. The CDR3, as DNA: TGTGCCAGCAGTAGACCGGGACTAGACTCCTACGAGCAGTACTTC. Encoded protein: CASSRPGLDSYEQYF.

V usage is TRBV6-5 and J usage is TRBJ2-1; tentatively, D is TRBD1 (6 bases). The CDR3 consists of 11 residues. Trimming cost V 7 bases and J 9 bases, with 10 bases left between them. In germline, CDR1 is MNHEY, CDR2 SVGAGI. The CDR3, as DNA: TGTGCCAGCACCCAGGGGAGTGAGCAGTTCTTC. This encodes CASTQGSEQFF.

The V and J genes are TRBV11-2 and TRBJ2-2; D unclear. V was pared by 4 bases and J by 4 bases, with 10 bases between. Germline loops: CDR1 SGHAT, CDR2 FQNNGV. CDR3 size: 14 residues. In nucleotides, the CDR3 is TGTGCCAGCAGCTCCCTGATAGGCACCGGGGAGCTGTTTTTT. Translation: CASSSLIGTGELFF.

The J gene is TRBJ1-4, the V gene TRBV28; D uncertain. CDR1 and CDR2 (germline): MDHEN, SYDVKM. This CDR3 comprises 14 residues. V was cut by 3 bases and J by 5 bases, with 10 bases left in between. DNA of the CDR3: TGTGCCAGCAGTTTCGACGGTTCAAATGAAAAACTGTTTTTT. This sequence encodes CASSFDGSNEKLFF.

The V gene is TRBV5-1, the J gene TRBJ1-1, with 8 bases lining up with TRBD1. Germline V gives CDR1 SGHRS, CDR2 YFSETQ. J was trimmed by 8 bases and V by 0 bases; bases with no gene match: 6. The CDR3 consists of 14 residues. The CDR3 protein is CASSLEGTGDEAFF. CDR3 sequence (DNA): TGCGCCAGCAGCTTGGAAGGGACAGGTGACGAAGCTTTCTTT. The full variable domain, with the rest looked up from reference TRBV5-1 and TRBJ1-1, is KAGVTQTPRYLIKTRGQQVTLSCSPISGHRSVSWYQQTPGQGLQFLFEYFSETQRNKGNFPGRFSGRQFSNSRSEMNVSTLELGDSALYLCASSLEGTGDEAFFGQGTRLTVV.

The chain carries TRBV7-6 and TRBJ2-1; TRBD2 matches 7 bases. CDR3 size: 14 residues. Germline trimming cut 1 base from V and 7 bases from J; bases unmatched to any gene: 4. Per germline, CDR1 SGHVS and CDR2 FNYEAQ. CDR3 loop: CASSLGTRGNEQFF. CDR3 nucleotide sequence: TGTGCCAGCAGCTTAGGGACTAGAGGTAATGAGCAGTTCTTC.

Details on this clone: A read error is possible here, since a much larger clone lies one base away. The V gene is TRBV5-6, the J gene TRBJ2-7; 8 positions match TRBD1. Per the germline V gene, CDR1 is SGHDT and CDR2 is YYEEEE. This CDR3 is 17 amino acids long. The CDR3 DNA is TGTGCCAACAGCCCCCCCCTGGGGACAGGCCTGTCCTACGAGCAGTACTTC. This sequence encodes CANSPPLGTGLSYEQYF.

The rearrangement uses TRBV10-2 and TRBJ2-7; a possible D gene is TRBD1 (5 bases). The V end lost 1 base, the J end lost 3 bases, and 10 bases lay between the germline ends. In germline, CDR1 is WSHSY, CDR2 SAAADI. This CDR3 is built from 14 residues. CDR3 DNA sequence: TGCGCCAGCAGTGAGTGGGCAGGGAACTACGAGCAGTACTTC. Translated, it gives CASSEWAGNYEQYF.

As regards this clone: It is likely a read error: a sequence one base away is far more abundant. The sample holds other DNA sequences that translate to the same CDR3. The chain combines TRBV7-9 with TRBJ2-3; D call uncertain. CDR1 is SEHNR and CDR2 is FQNEAQ in the germline V gene (reference sequence). This CDR3 is built from 15 residues. CDR3 sequence: CASSRSQSSTDTQYF. The CDR3 DNA follows: TGCGCCAGTTCAAGATCACAGAGTAGCACAGATACGCAGTATTTT.

This sequence joins TRBV7-2 and TRBJ2-1; 7 bases line up with TRBD2. Germline CDR1 SGHTA, CDR2 FQGNSA. After removal of 3 bases from V and 5 bases from J, the junction contained 4 bases not matched to a gene. This CDR3 is 14 amino acids long. CDR3 nucleotide sequence: TGTGCCAGCAGCTTTTGGGGGGGTCACAATGAGCAGTTCTTC. Translation: CASSFWGGHNEQFF.

The sample holds a few counts of this clone. V usage is TRBV2 and J usage is TRBJ2-7; D might be TRBD1 (6 bases). This CDR3 is built from 13 residues. Trimming took off 11 bases at V and 2 bases at J, with 16 bases between the two ends. CDR1 and CDR2 from the germline V gene are SNHLY and FYNNEI. The CDR3 DNA sequence: TGTGCCGGGATCAGGGGCGGCACCTACGAGCAGTACTTC. Amino acid sequence: CAGIRGGTYEQYF. The whole variable domain, remainder taken from reference TRBV2 and TRBJ2-7, is EPEVTQTPSHQVTQMGQEVILRCVPISNHLYFYWYRQILGQKVEFLVSFYNNEISEKSEIFDDQFSVERPDGSNFTLKIRSTKLEDSAMYFCAGIRGGTYEQYFGPGTRLTVT.

A few counts support this clone. The chain combines TRBV7-6 with TRBJ1-1; unclear D gene. CDR1 and CDR2 from the germline V gene are SGHVS and FNYEAQ. Trimming took off 5 bases at V and 7 bases at J, with 14 bases between the two ends. The CDR3 covers 13 residues. The DNA of the CDR3 is TGTGCCAGCAGCCCACGGTCGGGCATTGAAGCTTTCTTT. Amino acids: CASSPRSGIEAFF.

The chain couples TRBV27 to TRBJ2-5; D remains ambiguous. V dropped 2 bases and J dropped 3 bases, with 13 bases sitting between them. This CDR3 is built from 15 residues. The germline CDR1 and CDR2 sequences are MNHEY and SMNVEV (reference sequence). The CDR3 region has the DNA TGTGCCAGCAGTTTAACGGTCGTGCCTAAAGAGACCCAGTACTTC. It specifies CASSLTVVPKETQYF.

The rearrangement uses TRBV5-4 and TRBJ2-3; D is perhaps TRBD2 (5 bases). This CDR3 has 15 residues. Germline V lookup: CDR1 SGHNT, CDR2 YYREEE (reference sequence). Trimming took off 2 bases at V and 2 bases at J, with 12 bases between the two ends. CDR3 coding DNA: TGTGCCAGCAGCTTCCCGGAGGCGCTCACAGATACGCAGTATTTT. This codes for CASSFPEALTDTQYF.

The chain links TRBV7-2 to TRBJ2-2; TRBD1 matches 12 bases. The CDR3 covers 19 residues. Germline V gene lookup returns CDR1 SGHTA and CDR2 FQGNSA. J gave up 4 bases and V 2 bases, and 11 bases lay outside the gene matches. CDR3 loop: CASSLRGQGAFLGTGELFF. The CDR3 nucleotides read TGTGCCAGCAGCTTAAGGGGACAGGGGGCTTTTTTGGGCACCGGGGAGCTGTTTTTT.

This rearrangement joins TRBV30 to TRBJ2-1; TRBD2 matches at 8 bases. The ends lost 3 bases at V and 6 bases at J; junction bases unmatched: 4. The CDR3 sequence is 13 residues long. CDR1 is GTSNPN and CDR2 is SVGIG in the germline V gene (reference sequence). The CDR3 is CAWRGSGTNEQFF. The DNA of the CDR3 is TGTGCCTGGAGAGGTAGCGGGACCAATGAGCAGTTCTTC.

The chain recombines TRBV27 with TRBJ2-5; 8 bases line up with TRBD2. Germline CDR1 and CDR2: MNHEY and SMNVEV (reference sequence). This CDR3 region has 18 residues. Trimming cost V 8 bases and J 1 base; bases outside gene matches: 18. The CDR3 DNA follows: TGTGCCAGCCAGGTCGGGGCTAGCGGGCCTAACACCCAAGAGACCCAGTACTTC. Its translation: CASQVGASGPNTQETQYF.

V usage is TRBV27 and J usage is TRBJ2-2; D could derive from TRBD1 or TRBD2 (5 bases each). CDR1 and CDR2 from the germline V gene are MNHEY and SMNVEV (reference sequence). The V end was cut by 0 bases, the J end by 6 bases, with 5 bases between. The CDR3 runs to 13 residues. Written as DNA, the CDR3 is TGTGCCAGCAGTTTATCGGGGGCCGGGGAGCTGTTTTTT. Residues: CASSLSGAGELFF.

This clone was counted only a few times. This sequence joins TRBV7-6 and TRBJ2-1; 7 positions agree with TRBD2. In germline, CDR1 is SGHVS, CDR2 FNYEAQ. The V gene end was trimmed by 1 base and the J gene end by 8 bases; junction bases not matched to a gene: 2. This CDR3 has 13 amino acids. Here the CDR3 DNA reads TGTGCCAGCAGCTTAGGGACTAGTGATGAGCAGTTCTTC. Encoded protein: CASSLGTSDEQFF. Based on the CDR3 plus reference TRBV7-6 and TRBJ2-1, the full variable domain is GAGVSQSPRYKVTKRGQDVALRCDPISGHVSLYWYRQALGQGPEFLTYFNYEAQQDKSGLPNDRFSAERPEGSISTLTIQRTEQRDSAMYRCASSLGTSDEQFFGPGTRLTVL.

The chain has TRBV7-8 and TRBJ2-5, with 9 bases matching TRBD2. The CDR3 sequence is 18 residues long. V dropped 3 bases and J dropped 3; count of bases not matched to a gene: 14. Germline CDR1 is SGHVS and CDR2 is FQNEAQ. DNA of the CDR3: TGTGCCAGCAGCTTTCTTCGGAGCGGGAGGCAGGGGAAAGAGACCCAGTACTTC. This codes for CASSFLRSGRQGKETQYF. The variable domain in full, with the rest retrieved from reference TRBV7-8 and TRBJ2-5, is GAGVSQSPRYKVAKRGQDVALRCDPISGHVSLFWYQQALGQGPEFLTYFQNEAQLDKSGLPSDRFFAERPEGSVSTLKIQRTQQEDSAVYLCASSFLRSGRQGKETQYFGPGTRLLVL.

This chain links TRBV27 with TRBJ2-1; D not certain. Germline V lookup: CDR1 MNHEY, CDR2 SMNVEV (reference sequence). V shed 6 bases and J shed 8 bases, with 11 bases lying between them. This CDR3 contains 12 residues. The CDR3 loop reads CASSQDGHEQFF. The DNA of the CDR3 is TGTGCCAGCAGCCAAGATGGACATGAGCAGTTCTTC.

V is TRBV18 and J is TRBJ1-2; no clear D. V lost 3 bases and J lost 8, with 13 bases in between. CDR1 is KGHSH, CDR2 LQKENI, per germline. CDR3 length: 13 residues. CDR3 nucleotides: TGTGCCAGCTCACCCGACACCGGCCAGGGCTACACCTTC. It translates to CASSPDTGQGYTF.

This clone has ten or more counts. This chain uses TRBV5-1 with TRBJ2-1, with 14 nucleotides matching TRBD2. Germline CDR1 SGHRS, CDR2 YFSETQ. The CDR3 covers 15 residues. J lost 5 bases, V lost 4 bases, and 2 bases had no gene match. This CDR3 is CASSGGLAGDNEQFF. The CDR3 bases are TGCGCCAGCAGCGGGGGACTAGCGGGAGACAATGAGCAGTTCTTC.

The rearrangement joins TRBV7-8 to TRBJ1-5, with 7 bases fitting TRBD1. Germline V gene lookup returns CDR1 SGHVS and CDR2 FQNEAQ. This CDR3 is built from 13 residues. V lost 6 bases, J lost 6 bases, and 5 bases stayed unmatched. CDR3 DNA: TGTGCCAGCAGGCAGGGGGGGGGTCAGCCCCAGCATTTT. This encodes CASRQGGGQPQHF. Using reference TRBV7-8 and TRBJ1-5 for the parts outside the CDR3, the full variable domain is GAGVSQSPRYKVAKRGQDVALRCDPISGHVSLFWYQQALGQGPEFLTYFQNEAQLDKSGLPSDRFFAERPEGSVSTLKIQRTQQEDSAVYLCASRQGGGQPQHFGDGTRLSIL.

This chain links TRBV30 with TRBJ2-1; TRBD1 agrees at 11 bases. V was clipped by 3 bases and J by 10 bases; unmatched bases: 8. Germline loops: CDR1 GTSNPN, CDR2 SVGIG (reference sequence). The CDR3 has 14 residues. The CDR3 bases are TGTGCCTGGAGGACCCCCCGGACAGGGGGCGAGCAGTTCTTC. Amino acid sequence: CAWRTPRTGGEQFF.

Worth noting for this clone: It may be a read error: a sequence one base away is much more abundant. The chain recombines TRBV5-4 with TRBJ1-2, with D uncertain. The germline V gene has CDR1 SGHNT and CDR2 YYREEE (reference sequence). Trimming stripped 5 bases from V and 7 bases from J, with 12 bases between. The CDR3 is 12 amino acids. CDR3 in amino acids: CASRSEVGGYTF. The CDR3 nucleotides read TGTGCCAGCAGGTCAGAGGTTGGTGGCTACACCTTC.

The chain joins TRBV15 to TRBJ2-5; the D call may be TRBD1 or TRBD2 (5 bases each). With 0 bases removed from V and 9 bases from J, the gap between germline ends came to 14 bases. The CDR3 is 14 amino acids. Germline-derived CDR1 and CDR2 are LNHNV and YYDKDF (reference sequence). CDR3 DNA sequence: TGTGCCACCAGCAGAGACCCCATACGAGGGGCCCAGTACTTC. Translation gives CATSRDPIRGAQYF.